These 14 T cell receptor beta chains were all obtained from the same sample, sequenced in a study of identical twins. TCRdb re-analysed the 5' RACE reads in MiXCR, keeping a single row per CDR3 protein. The data show 750,000 to 950,000 distinct CDR3 sequences, more than 9% seen once. These same data were also listed under a study on yellow fever vaccine responses in identical twins.

The source material was PBMCs. Source of these receptors: a woman aged 18-29 years in good health.

This sequence joins TRBV5-4 and TRBJ2-3, with a possible D match to TRBD2 (5 bases). This CDR3 has 13 amino acids. V was cut by 4 bases and J by 2 bases, with 8 bases left in between. Per the germline V gene, CDR1 is SGHNT and CDR2 is YYREEE (reference sequence). The CDR3 sequence is CASSPGDTDTQYF. Written as DNA, the CDR3 is TGTGCCAGCAGCCCCGGGGACACAGATACGCAGTATTTT. The variable domain in full, with the rest retrieved from reference TRBV5-4 and TRBJ2-3, is ETGVTQSPTHLIKTRGQQVTLRCSSQSGHNTVSWYQQALGQGPQFIFQYYREEENGRGNFPPRFSGLQFPNYSSELNVNALELDDSALYLCASSPGDTDTQYFGPGTRLTVL.

This clonotype was counted between two and nine times. V usage is TRBV28 and J usage is TRBJ1-2; D is undetermined. The CDR3 has 15 residues. V dropped 9 bases and J dropped 0 bases, with 17 bases sitting between them. Per the germline V gene, CDR1 is MDHEN and CDR2 is SYDVKM. CDR3 protein: CASRATVPSNYGYTF. The CDR3 DNA reads as TGTGCCAGTAGAGCCACAGTACCCTCTAACTATGGCTACACCTTC.

This clonotype was counted between two and nine times. CDR3 in DNA: TGTGCCAGCAGCCCTCAGGGACTATCGGGAGGAGGGGATACGCAGTATTTT. It is translated as CASSPQGLSGGGDTQYF. The chain recombines TRBV9 with TRBJ2-3; 7 positions match TRBD2. The CDR3 has 17 residues. V was pared by 4 bases and J by 6 bases, with 17 bases of the junction left unmatched. Germline CDR1 SGDLS, CDR2 YYNGEE.

The chain links TRBV20-1 to TRBJ2-1; 8 positions match TRBD2. CDR3 size: 15 residues. The V and J ends lost 5 bases and 8 bases, in that order; junction bases with no gene match: 14. Germline assignment: CDR1 DFQATT and CDR2 SNEGSKA (reference sequence). Written as DNA, the CDR3 is TGCAGTGCTCCGGGGGGGGGGTACGTGTCCGATGAGCAGTTCTTC. This gives the protein CSAPGGGYVSDEQFF.

This clonotype was counted a few times. V is TRBV6-5 and J is TRBJ1-5; D not certain. The V end lost 0 bases, the J end lost 4 bases, and 10 bases lay between the germline ends. The CDR3 loop spans 15 amino acids. Looked up from germline, CDR1 is MNHEY and CDR2 is SVGAGI. The CDR3 region is CASSYSTQSNQPQHF. CDR3 nucleotide sequence: TGTGCCAGCAGTTACTCGACCCAGTCAAATCAGCCCCAGCATTTT.

The chain recombines TRBV3-1 with TRBJ2-7, with D perhaps given as TRBD1 or TRBD2 (7 bases each). Trimming took off 3 bases at V and 4 bases at J, with 16 bases between the two ends. In germline, CDR1 is LGHDT, CDR2 YNNKEL (reference sequence). The CDR3 has 15 amino acids. As DNA, the CDR3 is TGTGCCAGCAGCCAGACAGGGAGGGGGAATTACGAGCAGTACTTC. Its translation is CASSQTGRGNYEQYF.

This clonotype was counted many times. The genes are TRBV12-5 and TRBJ2-5; D not resolved. V lost 3 bases, J lost 4 bases, and 6 bases lay in between. The CDR3 runs 12 residues. Germline V gene sequence: CDR1 LGHNT, CDR2 FRNRAP. The CDR3 region has the DNA TGTGCTAGTGGTTTTAAGGGAGAGACCCAGTACTTC. Its protein product is CASGFKGETQYF. Drawing the rest from reference TRBV12-5 and TRBJ2-5, the complete variable domain is DARVTQTPRHKVTEMGQEVTMRCQPILGHNTVFWYRQTMMQGLELLAYFRNRAPLDDSGMPKDRFSAEMPDATLATLKIQPSEPRDSAVYFCASGFKGETQYFGPGTRLLVL.

The CDR3 sequence: CSAIGGRFSYNEQFF. The DNA of the CDR3 is TGCAGTGCTATTGGTGGGCGGTTCTCCTACAATGAGCAGTTCTTC. The chain recombines TRBV20-1 with TRBJ2-1; no clear D gene. V shed 4 bases and J shed 0 bases, with 13 bases lying between them. CDR1 is DFQATT, CDR2 SNEGSKA, per germline (reference sequence). The CDR3 consists of 15 residues.

This clonotype was seen a few times. This chain's CDR3 is CSVEGGLAGLNEQFF. CDR3 DNA sequence: TGCAGCGTTGAAGGGGGACTAGCGGGACTCAATGAGCAGTTCTTC. This rearrangement joins TRBV29-1 to TRBJ2-1, with 13 nucleotides matching TRBD2. The CDR3 is 15 residues long. CDR1 is SQVTM, CDR2 ANQGSEA, per germline. The J segment lost 6 bases and the V segment lost 1 base, leaving 3 bases of the junction unmatched.

This clonotype was detected a few times. The chain joins TRBV28 to TRBJ2-7, with TRBD2 matching 13 bases. Germline assignment: CDR1 MDHEN and CDR2 SYDVKM. The junction had 10 bases not matched to a gene; V was cut back by 2 bases and J by 0 bases. This CDR3 is 19 amino acids long. CDR3 coding DNA: TGTGCCAGCAGTTTAGCCCCGGGACTAGCGGGGCATAACTCCTACGAGCAGTACTTC. As protein: CASSLAPGLAGHNSYEQYF.

The CDR3 region is CASSVGRSYEQYV. The CDR3 DNA sequence: TGTGCCAGCTCCGTGGGACGCTCCTACGAGCAGTACGTC. V is TRBV18 and J is TRBJ2-7; tentatively, D is TRBD1 or TRBD2 (5 bases each). Trimming took 6 bases from V and 0 from J, leaving 9 bases between them. Germline V gene data show CDR1 as KGHSH and CDR2 as LQKENI. This CDR3 is built from 13 residues.

In this sample, this clonotype turned up many times. The J gene is TRBJ1-1, the V gene TRBV29-1; 7 bases fit TRBD1. Germline V lookup: CDR1 SQVTM, CDR2 ANQGSEA. The CDR3 is 13 residues long. V was pared by 5 bases and J by 1 base, with 4 bases of the junction left unmatched. Here the CDR3 reads CSVTGVGNTEAFF. CDR3 DNA sequence: TGCAGCGTTACAGGGGTCGGGAACACTGAAGCTTTCTTT.

This rearrangement joins TRBV20-1 to TRBJ2-6; no clear D. V was clipped by 5 bases and J by 0 bases, with 8 bases between them. The CDR3 consists of 14 residues. Germline CDR1 is DFQATT and CDR2 is SNEGSKA (reference sequence). DNA of the CDR3: TGCAGTGCTCCCGTCCTCTCTGGGGCCAACGTCCTGACTTTC. Protein product: CSAPVLSGANVLTF.

This clonotype occurred a few times. The chain is built from TRBV3-1 and TRBJ2-5, with 7 bases lining up with TRBD1. The germline CDR1 and CDR2 sequences are LGHDT and YNNKEL (reference sequence). After removal of 4 bases from V and 14 bases from J, the junction contained 10 bases not matched to a gene. The length of the CDR3 is 12 residues. The CDR3 is CASSPEGTVGYF. The CDR3, as DNA: TGTGCCAGCAGCCCGGAAGGGACAGTAGGTTACTTC.